This T cell receptor beta chain was observed in a study of cytomegalovirus exposure and HLA in healthy donors. V shed 2 bases and J shed 8 bases, with 12 bases lying between them. CDR1 is SGHTA, CDR2 FQGNSA, per germline. CDR3 length equals 13 residues. 13 Jbeta primers and 60 Vbeta primers were used for the PCR. TCRdb's copy holds only in-frame clones and misses some; the assay was immunoSEQ multiplex PCR. Of 310,000 or so clones detected, roughly 90% appear once; the ten largest clones hold 2% to 3%. V and J are TRBV7-2 and TRBJ1-2; a possible D gene is TRBD1 (6 bases). Sequences were obtained from PBMCs. The receptor comes from a woman under 30 in good health and CMV-seronegative. In nucleotides, the CDR3 is TGTGCCAGCAGCTTACAGGGGCGGTACGGCTACACCTTC. Its translation: CASSLQGRYGYTF.